The clone carrying this T cell receptor beta chain has a handful of counts. Its antigen is unknown. The V gene end was trimmed by 10 bases and the J gene end by 10 bases; junction bases not matched to a gene: 12. CDR1 is MNHGY, CDR2 SAAAGT, per germline. The CDR3 is made up of 14 amino acids. This sample stems from a study of T cells in localized non-small cell lung cancer. Whole-study findings and limits: Among the top 100 tumor clones, a median about 57 appeared in adjacent lung. Uninvolved neighboring lung showed the greatest T cell clonality, exceeding tumor. Overall survival was longer when the density of T cells in the blood was higher. Since sequencing was restricted to only one region of the tumor, intratumor heterogeneity remains a possibility.

Profiled with immunoSEQ multiplex PCR; TCRdb holds only in-frame clones, not every one. The table has several thousand clones, more than 20% seen once. The V call is TRBV6-8, the J call TRBJ1-6; 8 bases agree with TRBD1. The origin of this receptor is a man aged 35 to 70 with stage III squamous cell lung carcinoma. The starting material was lung tumor tissue, obtained before any cancer treatment. CDR3 sequence (DNA): TGTGCCACAACTTCGGGACAGGCGAGCTCACCCCTCCACTTT. This encodes CATTSGQASSPLHF.